The table lists the clone carrying this T cell receptor beta chain with many counts. These data belong to a study of early T cells in non-severe SARS-CoV-2 infection. The V gene lost 0 bases and the J gene lost 2 bases, with 11 bases spanning the gap. CDR3 size: 17 residues. CDR1 is LGHNA and CDR2 is YSLEER in the germline V gene. Unique molecular identifiers tagged individual cDNA molecules. TCRdb re-called the 5' RACE reads with MiXCR, one entry per CDR3 protein. The table records around 40,000 distinct CDR3 sequences, more than 9% of them present only once. The V call is TRBV4-3, the J call TRBJ2-6; D remains ambiguous. This TCR was sampled from an adult who was a healthcare worker with PCR-confirmed SARS-CoV-2 infection or an uninfected control (not recorded which). The sample taken for sequencing was whole blood. CDR3 residues: CASSQDPNRPGANVLTF. CDR3 coding DNA: TGCGCCAGCAGCCAAGATCCAAACCGGCCTGGGGCCAACGTCCTGACTTTC.